The source of this TCR beta chain is a study of beta chain features in type 1 diabetes. Study in general: Patients did not differ from healthy donors in age, gender or cell yield. Findings and caveats of the study: Naive, central memory and regulatory TCRB repertoires appeared more similar among patients than healthy donors. Fewer insertions but more deletions were seen at VDJ junctions in type 1 diabetes patients. TCRB CDR3s were moderately but significantly shorter in Type 1 diabetes patients in all four CD4+ subsets.

V was pared by 5 bases and J by 6 bases, with 17 bases between. Germline CDR1 MDHEN, CDR2 SYDVKM. The CDR3 is 15 amino acids. Expressed TCRB transcripts were sequenced because the isolated RNA had all been reverse transcribed beforehand. Here immunoSEQ multiplex PCR was the method, and the copy in TCRdb shows in-frame clones only, minus some. This sample yields roughly 160,000 clones, of which about 8.1% are seen a single time; around 0.5% belongs to the top ten. With regard to this clone: Its antigen is not identified.

The sample comprised central memory CD4+ T cells from blood. J is TRBJ1-5 and V is TRBV28; TRBD1 might be the D (5 bases). This clonotype originated in a woman aged 18-35 years with type 1 diabetes. For the CDR3, the DNA is TGTGCCAGCAGTACCCCCGGGATCGGGGGTCAGCCCCAGCATTTT. Amino acids: CASSTPGIGGQPQHF.